These 3 T cell receptor beta chains were all obtained from the same sample, sequenced in a study of blood T cell repertoires in COVID-19. Sequencing was performed with immunoSEQ multiplex PCR; in TCRdb, only in-frame clones are kept and a portion is missing. The sample lists 300,000 to 400,000 clones, around nine tenths occurring once. The material sequenced was peripheral blood. The receptor set was obtained from a woman under 30 who had recovered from COVID-19.

About this clone itself: Other DNA sequences from this sample encode an identical CDR3 as well. The CDR3 loop is CASSTGQGGEAFF. DNA for the CDR3: TGCGCCAGCAGCACCGGACAGGGTGGAGAAGCTTTCTTT. The chain is built from TRBV5-1 and TRBJ1-1, with 8 positions matching TRBD1. The junction had 7 bases not matched to a gene; V was cut back by 4 bases and J by 8 bases. There are 13 residues in the CDR3. Germline lookup yields CDR1 SGHRS and CDR2 YFSETQ.

This rearrangement joins TRBV4-3 to TRBJ1-4; D remains unclear. Germline assignment: CDR1 LGHNA and CDR2 YSLEER. The V end was cut by 4 bases, the J end by 8 bases, with 8 bases between. The CDR3 runs 12 residues. This CDR3 is CASSRPGEKLFF. CDR3 nucleotides: TGCGCCAGCAGCCGTCCGGGGGAAAAACTGTTTTTT.

The chain links TRBV5-4 to TRBJ1-2, with a weak D call TRBD1 (6 bases). Trimming took off 4 bases at V and 3 bases at J, with 25 bases between the two ends. The V gene's germline CDR1 is SGHNT and CDR2 YYREEE (reference sequence). The CDR3 consists of 18 residues. This CDR3 reads CASSQSTGRFSQDYGYTF. CDR3 nucleotides: TGTGCCAGCAGCCAATCTACAGGGAGATTTTCACAGGACTATGGCTACACCTTC.